This TCR beta chain derives from a study of blood T cell repertoires in COVID-19. In the study overall: Sources were T cells, B-cell-depleted T cells, or PBMCs; the material itself was cDNA or gDNA.

This clone appeared a single time. Clones were sequenced by immunoSEQ multiplex PCR, and TCRdb holds only the in-frame ones, with some missing. The repertoire holds a few hundred thousand clones, with about 86% as singletons. V lost 6 bases to trimming and J lost 4 bases, with 12 bases between them. CDR1 is MDHEN, CDR2 SYDVKM, per germline. This CDR3 region has 13 residues. The receptor's source is a man aged 25-40 years with acute COVID-19. This chain joins TRBV28 and TRBJ1-2; D ambiguous. Sequencing used PBMCs or T cells enriched from blood (not recorded which). The CDR3 DNA follows: TGTGCCAGCAGCCCTCCGGGGTCCTATGGCTACACCTTC. This codes for CASSPPGSYGYTF.